The rows below give T cell receptor beta chains drawn from one sample of a study of T cells in Graves' hyperthyroidism and ophthalmopathy. Each CDR3 protein is one row after TCRdb ran MiXCR on the multiplex PCR reads. This sample has about 840,000 distinct CDR3 sequences, with around 39% found just once. Specimen: blood. Source of these receptors: a young man with Graves' hyperthyroidism. CDR3s include the opening cysteine and the closing phenylalanine or tryptophan. D genes are given only for firm matches. The size entry is marked missing in some rows and otherwise reads once, few, many or a size class.

v_gene: TRBV4-2; abundance: -; d_gene: TRBD2; j_gene: TRBJ2-7; CDR3nt: TGTGCCAGCAGCCAGGGACTAGCGGGACGGCACGAGCAGTACTTC; CDR3aa: CASSQGLAGRHEQYF
v_gene: TRBV7-6; abundance: many; d_gene: -; j_gene: TRBJ2-6; CDR3nt: TGTGCCAGCAGCTTAGGGTACGGGGGTGCTGGGGCCAACGTCCTGACTTTC; CDR3aa: CASSLGYGGAGANVLTF
v_gene: TRBV4-2; abundance: -; d_gene: -; j_gene: TRBJ2-7; CDR3nt: TGTGCCAGCAGCCTTGGGGAAGGGGAGCAGTACTTC; CDR3aa: CASSLGEGEQYF
v_gene: TRBV25-1; abundance: many; d_gene: TRBD1; j_gene: TRBJ1-6; CDR3nt: TGTGCCAGCAGGAGGGACAGCGGCTATAATTCACCCCTCCACTTT; CDR3aa: CASRRDSGYNSPLHF
v_gene: TRBV10-3; abundance: -; d_gene: TRBD1; j_gene: TRBJ1-4; CDR3nt: TGTGCCATCAGTGTAAGGCAGGGGGATGAAAAACTGTTTTTT; CDR3aa: CAISVRQGDEKLFF
v_gene: TRBV5-5; abundance: -; d_gene: -; j_gene: TRBJ2-2; CDR3nt: TGTGCCAGCAGCCAAGACTACAGGGACTCCGGGGAGCTGTTTTTT; CDR3aa: CASSQDYRDSGELFF
v_gene: TRBV20-1; abundance: many; d_gene: TRBD1; j_gene: TRBJ1-1; CDR3nt: TGCAGTGCCCGAGAGGGGGCAACTGAAGCTTTCTTT; CDR3aa: CSAREGATEAFF
v_gene: TRBV29-1; abundance: many; d_gene: -; j_gene: TRBJ1-1; CDR3nt: TGCAGCGTTGCGTATGACGCCCTCGGCGGAGCTTTCTTT; CDR3aa: CSVAYDALGGAFF
v_gene: TRBV20-1; abundance: many; d_gene: TRBD1; j_gene: TRBJ1-2; CDR3nt: TGCAGTGCTAGAGGCGGGCAGGGGGCGCGAGGCTACACCTTC; CDR3aa: CSARGGQGARGYTF
v_gene: TRBV5-1; abundance: many; d_gene: -; j_gene: TRBJ1-1; CDR3nt: TGTGCCAGTAGCCCGGGTGTTTCTGAAGCTTTCTTT; CDR3aa: CASSPGVSEAFF
v_gene: TRBV5-1; abundance: -; d_gene: -; j_gene: TRBJ2-7; CDR3nt: TGCGCCAGCAGCTTGGTTTCCCAGGACGAATACTACGAGCAGTACTTC; CDR3aa: CASSLVSQDEYYEQYF
v_gene: TRBV20-1; abundance: many; d_gene: TRBD2; j_gene: TRBJ2-5; CDR3nt: TGCAGTGCTCCCGGCGGGGAGGGCCGCCAGACCCAGTACTTC; CDR3aa: CSAPGGEGRQTQYF
v_gene: TRBV6-6; abundance: many; d_gene: TRBD1; j_gene: TRBJ1-2; CDR3nt: TGTGCCAGCAGCCAAGGACAGGGAGGGTATGGCTACACCTTC; CDR3aa: CASSQGQGGYGYTF
v_gene: TRBV20-1; abundance: few; d_gene: TRBD2; j_gene: TRBJ2-2; CDR3nt: TGCAGTGCCGGACCGGGACTAGCGGGACCCGGGGAGCTGTTTTTT; CDR3aa: CSAGPGLAGPGELFF
v_gene: TRBV29-1; abundance: -; d_gene: -; j_gene: TRBJ2-7; CDR3nt: TGCAGCGTTGATCAAGGACAGAGCTATGGCTACGAGCAGTACTTC; CDR3aa: CSVDQGQSYGYEQYF
v_gene: TRBV24-1; abundance: -; d_gene: -; j_gene: TRBJ2-2; CDR3nt: TGTGCCACCCGTGGAGGGAGTCATTACGCCGGGGAGCTGTTTTTT; CDR3aa: CATRGGSHYAGELFF
v_gene: TRBV7-2; abundance: many; d_gene: -; j_gene: TRBJ1-5; CDR3nt: TGTGCCAGCAGCCCCGACGTTCGAAGGCCCCAGCATTTT; CDR3aa: CASSPDVRRPQHF
v_gene: TRBV7-9; abundance: -; d_gene: -; j_gene: TRBJ1-2; CDR3nt: TGTGCCAGCAGGGGGACACTAAACTATGGCTACACCTTC; CDR3aa: CASRGTLNYGYTF
v_gene: TRBV5-1; abundance: -; d_gene: -; j_gene: TRBJ1-6; CDR3nt: TGCGCCAGCAGCTTGGAGGGCTTAAGCTCCTATAATTCACCCCTCCACTTT; CDR3aa: CASSLEGLSSYNSPLHF
v_gene: TRBV5-1; abundance: few; d_gene: -; j_gene: TRBJ2-7; CDR3nt: TGTGCCAGCAGCTACCTGGCAGGGGGGACAATGCAGTACTTC; CDR3aa: CASSYLAGGTMQYF
v_gene: TRBV10-3; abundance: many; d_gene: TRBD2; j_gene: TRBJ2-7; CDR3nt: TGTGCCATCAGTGAGACCGGGACTAGCGGGACGGAACAGTACTTC; CDR3aa: CAISETGTSGTEQYF
v_gene: TRBV20-1; abundance: few; d_gene: -; j_gene: TRBJ1-1; CDR3nt: TGCAGTGCTAGAGATCCAGAGCCAGAAGAAGCTTTCTTT; CDR3aa: CSARDPEPEEAFF
v_gene: TRBV20-1; abundance: many; d_gene: -; j_gene: TRBJ1-2; CDR3nt: TGCAGTGCTAGAGTCGGGACCGCTAGACATGGCTACACCTTC; CDR3aa: CSARVGTARHGYTF